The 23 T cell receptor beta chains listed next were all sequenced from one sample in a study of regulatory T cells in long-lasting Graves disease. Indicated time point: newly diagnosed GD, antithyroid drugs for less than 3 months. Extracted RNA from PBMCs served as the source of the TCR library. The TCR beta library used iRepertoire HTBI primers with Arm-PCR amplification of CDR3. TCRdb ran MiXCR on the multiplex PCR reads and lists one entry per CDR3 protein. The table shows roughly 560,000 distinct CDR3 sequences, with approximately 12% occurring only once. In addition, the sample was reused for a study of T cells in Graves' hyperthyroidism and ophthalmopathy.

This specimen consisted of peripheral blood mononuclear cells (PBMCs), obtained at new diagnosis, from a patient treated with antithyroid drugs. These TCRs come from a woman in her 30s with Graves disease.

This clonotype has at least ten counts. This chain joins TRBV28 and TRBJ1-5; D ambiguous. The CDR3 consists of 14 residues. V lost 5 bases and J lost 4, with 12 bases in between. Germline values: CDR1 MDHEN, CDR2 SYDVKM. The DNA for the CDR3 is TGTGCCAGCAGTACCGGGAACCAAAATCAGCCCCAGCATTTT. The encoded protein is CASSTGNQNQPQHF.

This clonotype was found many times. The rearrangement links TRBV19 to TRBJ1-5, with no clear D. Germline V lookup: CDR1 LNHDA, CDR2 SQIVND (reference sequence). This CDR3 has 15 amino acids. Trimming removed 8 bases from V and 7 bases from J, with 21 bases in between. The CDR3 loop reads CASSPSRNSAQPQHF. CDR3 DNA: TGTGCCAGTTCCCCGTCGAGGAATTCGGCCCAGCCCCAGCATTTT.

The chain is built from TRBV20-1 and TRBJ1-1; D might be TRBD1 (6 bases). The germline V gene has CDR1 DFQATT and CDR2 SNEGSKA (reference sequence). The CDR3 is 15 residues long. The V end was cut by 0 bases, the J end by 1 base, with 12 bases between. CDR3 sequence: CSARDYDRRNTEAFF. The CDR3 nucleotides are TGCAGTGCTAGAGATTATGACAGGAGGAACACTGAAGCTTTCTTT.

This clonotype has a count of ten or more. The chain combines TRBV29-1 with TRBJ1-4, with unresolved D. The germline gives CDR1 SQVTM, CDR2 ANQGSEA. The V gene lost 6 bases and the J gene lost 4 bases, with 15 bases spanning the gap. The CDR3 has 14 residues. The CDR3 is CSVLDLGGNEKLFF. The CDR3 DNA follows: TGCAGCGTACTAGACTTGGGCGGTAATGAAAAACTGTTTTTT.

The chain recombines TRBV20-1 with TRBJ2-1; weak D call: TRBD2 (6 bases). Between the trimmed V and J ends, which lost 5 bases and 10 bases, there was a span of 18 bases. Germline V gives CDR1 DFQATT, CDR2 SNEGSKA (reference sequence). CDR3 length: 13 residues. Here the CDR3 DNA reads TGCAGTGCTGACCCCGGGAGTGCAGGGGAGCAGTTCTTC. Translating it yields CSADPGSAGEQFF.

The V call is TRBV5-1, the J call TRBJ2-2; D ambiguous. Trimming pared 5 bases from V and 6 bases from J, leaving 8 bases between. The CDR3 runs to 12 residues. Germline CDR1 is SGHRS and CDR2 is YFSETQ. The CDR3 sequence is CASRDRPGELFF. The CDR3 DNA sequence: TGCGCCAGCAGGGATAGACCCGGGGAGCTGTTTTTT.

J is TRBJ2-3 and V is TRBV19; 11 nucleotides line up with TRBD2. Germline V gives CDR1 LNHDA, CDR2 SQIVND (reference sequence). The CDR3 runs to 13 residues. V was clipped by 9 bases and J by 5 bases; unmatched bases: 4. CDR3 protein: CASLLAGEDTQYF. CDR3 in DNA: TGTGCCAGCTTACTAGCGGGAGAAGATACGCAGTATTTT. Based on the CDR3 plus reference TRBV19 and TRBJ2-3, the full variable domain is DGGITQSPKYLFRKEGQNVTLSCEQNLNHDAMYWYRQDPGQGLRLIYYSQIVNDFQKGDIAEGYSVSREKKESFPLTVTSAQKNPTAFYLCASLLAGEDTQYFGPGTRLTVL.

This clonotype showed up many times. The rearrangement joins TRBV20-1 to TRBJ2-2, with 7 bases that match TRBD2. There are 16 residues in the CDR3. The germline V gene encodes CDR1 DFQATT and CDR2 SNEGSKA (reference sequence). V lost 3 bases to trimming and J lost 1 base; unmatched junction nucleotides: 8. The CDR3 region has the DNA TGCAGTGCTAGCCTACCGGGACTACAGAACACCGGGGAGCTGTTTTTT. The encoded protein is CSASLPGLQNTGELFF.

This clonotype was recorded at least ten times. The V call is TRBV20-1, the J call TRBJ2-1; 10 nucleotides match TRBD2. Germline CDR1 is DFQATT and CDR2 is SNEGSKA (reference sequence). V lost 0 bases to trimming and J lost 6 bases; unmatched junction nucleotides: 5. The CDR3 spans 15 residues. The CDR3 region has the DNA TGCAGTGCTAGAGATCCTAGCGGGAGCGGCAATGAGCAGTTCTTC. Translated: CSARDPSGSGNEQFF.

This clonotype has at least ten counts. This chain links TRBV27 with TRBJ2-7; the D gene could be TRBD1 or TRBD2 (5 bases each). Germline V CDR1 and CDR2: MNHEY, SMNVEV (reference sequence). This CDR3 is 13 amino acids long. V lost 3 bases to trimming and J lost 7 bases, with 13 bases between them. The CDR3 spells CASSLRLWGEQYF. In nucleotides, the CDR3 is TGTGCCAGCAGTTTGCGGCTCTGGGGGGAGCAGTACTTC.

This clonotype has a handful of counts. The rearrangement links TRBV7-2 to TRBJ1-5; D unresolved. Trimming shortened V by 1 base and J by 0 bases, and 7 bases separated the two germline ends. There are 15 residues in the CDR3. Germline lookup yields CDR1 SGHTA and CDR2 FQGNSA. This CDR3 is CASSLGLYSNQPQHF. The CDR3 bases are TGTGCCAGCAGCTTAGGGTTATATAGCAATCAGCCCCAGCATTTT. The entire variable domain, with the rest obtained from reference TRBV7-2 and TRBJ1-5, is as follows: GAGVSQSPSNKVTEKGKDVELRCDPISGHTALYWYRQSLGQGLEFLIYFQGNSAPDKSGLPSDRFSAERTGGSVSTLTIQRTQQEDSAVYLCASSLGLYSNQPQHFGDGTRLSIL.

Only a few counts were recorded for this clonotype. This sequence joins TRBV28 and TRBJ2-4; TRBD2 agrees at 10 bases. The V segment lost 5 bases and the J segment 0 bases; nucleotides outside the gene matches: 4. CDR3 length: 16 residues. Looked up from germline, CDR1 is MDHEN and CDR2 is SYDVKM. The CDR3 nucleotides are TGTGCCAGCAGTAAACTAGCGGGGCTAGCCAAAAACATTCAGTACTTC. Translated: CASSKLAGLAKNIQYF.

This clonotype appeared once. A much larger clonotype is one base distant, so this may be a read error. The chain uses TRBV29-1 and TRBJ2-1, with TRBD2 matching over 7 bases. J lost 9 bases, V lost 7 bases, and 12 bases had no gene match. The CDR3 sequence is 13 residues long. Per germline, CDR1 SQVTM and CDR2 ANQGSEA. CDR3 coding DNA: TGCAGCGCCGATGGCGGGGGAGGTAGTGAGCAGTTCTTC. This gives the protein CSADGGGGSEQFF.

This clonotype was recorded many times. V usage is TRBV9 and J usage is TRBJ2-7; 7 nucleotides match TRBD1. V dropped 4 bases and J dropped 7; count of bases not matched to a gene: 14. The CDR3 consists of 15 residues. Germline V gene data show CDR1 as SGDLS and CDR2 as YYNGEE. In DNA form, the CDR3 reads TGTGCCAGCAGCTCGTCCGACAGGGTAGTCGGTGAGCAGTACTTC. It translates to CASSSSDRVVGEQYF.

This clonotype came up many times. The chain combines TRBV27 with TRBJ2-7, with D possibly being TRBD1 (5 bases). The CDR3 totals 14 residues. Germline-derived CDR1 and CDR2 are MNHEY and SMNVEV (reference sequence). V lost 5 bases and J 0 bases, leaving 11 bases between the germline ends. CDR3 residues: CASSDSFSSYEQYF. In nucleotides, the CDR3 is TGTGCCAGCAGTGACAGTTTTAGCTCCTACGAGCAGTACTTC.

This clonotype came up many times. DNA for the CDR3: TGTGCCAGCAGCGAAAGCCGGGCTAGCGGGTACAATGAGCAGTTCTTC. Translation gives CASSESRASGYNEQFF. The chain has TRBV14 and TRBJ2-1; 8 nucleotides line up with TRBD2. V shed 5 bases, J shed 4 bases, and the junction held 10 bases outside the gene matches. CDR1 is SGHDN and CDR2 is FVKESK in the germline V gene. CDR3 length: 16 amino acids.

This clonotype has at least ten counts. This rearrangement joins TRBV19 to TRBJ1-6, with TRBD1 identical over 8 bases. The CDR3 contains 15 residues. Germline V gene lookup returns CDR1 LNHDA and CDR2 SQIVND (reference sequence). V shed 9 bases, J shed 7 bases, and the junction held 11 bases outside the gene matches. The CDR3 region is CASSSDRVNNSPLHF. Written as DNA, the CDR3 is TGTGCCAGCAGCTCGGACAGGGTGAACAATTCACCCCTCCACTTT.

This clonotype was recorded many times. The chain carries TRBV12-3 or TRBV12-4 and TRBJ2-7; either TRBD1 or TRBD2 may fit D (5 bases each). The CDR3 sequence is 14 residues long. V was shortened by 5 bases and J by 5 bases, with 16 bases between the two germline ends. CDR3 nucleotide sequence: TGTGCCAGCAGTGGGGACCCAGCAGGGCACGAGCAGTACTTC. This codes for CASSGDPAGHEQYF.

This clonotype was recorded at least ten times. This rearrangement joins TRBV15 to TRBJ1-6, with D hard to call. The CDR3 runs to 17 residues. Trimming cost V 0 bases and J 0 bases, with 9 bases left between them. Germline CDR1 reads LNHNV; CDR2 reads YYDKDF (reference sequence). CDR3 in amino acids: CATSRDRIPSYNSPLHF. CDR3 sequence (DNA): TGTGCCACCAGCAGAGATCGCATCCCCTCCTATAATTCACCCCTCCACTTT.

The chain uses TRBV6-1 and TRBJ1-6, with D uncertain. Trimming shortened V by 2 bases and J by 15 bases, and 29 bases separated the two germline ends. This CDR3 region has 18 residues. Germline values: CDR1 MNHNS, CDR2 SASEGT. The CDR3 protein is CASSELEISGRWGVVLHF. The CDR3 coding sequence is TGTGCCAGCAGTGAACTCGAAATATCCGGGCGTTGGGGTGTAGTCCTCCACTTT.

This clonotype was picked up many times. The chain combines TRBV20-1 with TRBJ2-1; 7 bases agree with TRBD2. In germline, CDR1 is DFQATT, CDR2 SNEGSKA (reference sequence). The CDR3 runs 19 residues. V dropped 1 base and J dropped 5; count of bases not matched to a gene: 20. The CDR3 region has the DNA TGCAGTGCTAGAGTCAACCCTAAGAACGCGGGAGTTGTGGACAATGAGCAGTTCTTC. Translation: CSARVNPKNAGVVDNEQFF.

The CDR3 loop is CAISPRLGDEQYF. CDR3 nucleotides: TGTGCCATCAGCCCTCGCCTAGGGGACGAGCAGTACTTC. The V gene is TRBV10-3, the J gene TRBJ2-7; D possibly corresponds to TRBD1 (5 bases). V was pared by 6 bases and J by 5 bases, with 14 bases between. The CDR3 runs 13 residues. Germline V lookup: CDR1 ENHRY, CDR2 SYGVKD.

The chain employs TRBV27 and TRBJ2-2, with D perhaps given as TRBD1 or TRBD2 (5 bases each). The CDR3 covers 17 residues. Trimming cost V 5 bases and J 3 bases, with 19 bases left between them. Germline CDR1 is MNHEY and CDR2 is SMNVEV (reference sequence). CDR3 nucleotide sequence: TGTGCCAGCAGTCTCAAACTCTCCGGGACGTACACCGGGGAGCTGTTTTTT. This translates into CASSLKLSGTYTGELFF.